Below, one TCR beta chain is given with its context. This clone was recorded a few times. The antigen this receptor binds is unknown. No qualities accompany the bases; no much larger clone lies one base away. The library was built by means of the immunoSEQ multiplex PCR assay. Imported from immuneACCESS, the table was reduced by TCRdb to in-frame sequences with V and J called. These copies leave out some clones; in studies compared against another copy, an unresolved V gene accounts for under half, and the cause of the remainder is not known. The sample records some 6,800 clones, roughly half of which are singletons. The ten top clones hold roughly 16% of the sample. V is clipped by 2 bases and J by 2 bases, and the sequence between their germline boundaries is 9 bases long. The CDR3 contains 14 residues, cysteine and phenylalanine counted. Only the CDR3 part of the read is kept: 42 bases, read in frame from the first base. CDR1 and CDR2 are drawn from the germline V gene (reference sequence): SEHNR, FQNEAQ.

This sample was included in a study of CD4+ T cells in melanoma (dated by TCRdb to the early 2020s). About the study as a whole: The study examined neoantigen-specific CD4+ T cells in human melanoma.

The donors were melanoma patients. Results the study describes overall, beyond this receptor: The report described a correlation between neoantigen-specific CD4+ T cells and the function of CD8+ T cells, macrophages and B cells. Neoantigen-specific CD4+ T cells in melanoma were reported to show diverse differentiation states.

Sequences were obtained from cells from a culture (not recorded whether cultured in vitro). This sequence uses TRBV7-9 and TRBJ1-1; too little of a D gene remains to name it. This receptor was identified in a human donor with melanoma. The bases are TGTGCCAGCAGCTTAACGCGGGTCAACACTGAAGCTTTCTTT. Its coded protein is CASSLTRVNTEAFF.